This T cell receptor beta chain came from a study of OX40 agonist ivuxolimab in advanced cancers. In the study overall: Those enrolled were approximately 78% male, with a mean age of around 57 years and ages from roughly 20 to 90. Three individuals attained partial responses, comprising one hepatocellular carcinoma case and two cutaneous melanoma cases. The study, taken as a whole, reports: The study found that CD8+ T cells averaged more expanded clones than CD4+.

Here immunoSEQ multiplex PCR was the method, and the copy in TCRdb shows in-frame clones only, minus some. The sample has 45,000 to 60,000 clones; around four fifths are singletons. The timepoints at which blood was sampled were baseline, cycle 4 day 1, and cycle 7 day 1. Note on this clone: The antigen is not known.

The sequences come from CD4+ or CD8+ T cells sorted from blood, collected in a trial of the OX40 agonist ivuxolimab. The receptor comes from an adult with an advanced solid tumor such as melanoma, head and neck, liver or kidney cancer.

In DNA form, the CDR3 reads TGTGCCAGCAGGGGCCGACTAGCGGGGGGGCGCACCGGGGAGCTGTTTTTT. Its protein product is CASRGRLAGGRTGELFF. This chain connects TRBV2 to TRBJ2-2; 14 bases line up with TRBD2. J lost 4 bases, V lost 6 bases, and 7 bases had no gene match. CDR3 size: 17 residues. Germline CDR1 is SNHLY and CDR2 is FYNNEI. Filled out from reference TRBV2 and TRBJ2-2, the complete variable domain reads EPEVTQTPSHQVTQMGQEVILRCVPISNHLYFYWYRQILGQKVEFLVSFYNNEISEKSEIFDDQFSVERPDGSNFTLKIRSTKLEDSAMYFCASRGRLAGGRTGELFFGEGSRLTVL.